Listed below are T cell receptor beta chains from one sample, sequenced in a study of shared clonotypes between healthy human individuals. The protocol was immunoSEQ multiplex PCR, while the TCRdb copy is restricted to in-frame clones and leaves out a portion. The sample carries about 2.1 million clones, more than 85% recorded once. The source material was naive CD8+ T cells from PBMCs. These receptors were taken from a man younger than 35 in good health. Some clones in this sample may be carry-over from other donors' samples. CDR3s leave out the opening cysteine and the closing phenylalanine or tryptophan.

V	J	CDR3
TRBV27	TRBJ1-2	ASRAGGGGYGYT
TRBV9	TRBJ2-1	ASSASQGEIYNEQF
TRBV19	TRBJ2-1	ASSTQYNEQF
TRBV9	TRBJ2-3	ASSRPGQGPPRITDTQY
TRBV10-1	TRBJ2-7	ASSGSRGGKKDEQY
TRBV6-1	TRBJ2-7	ASSQTSGPSYEQY
TRBV19	TRBJ1-1	ASSTSRGGWTEAF
TRBV7-8	TRBJ2-2	ASRTGTSNTGELF
TRBV5-6	TRBJ2-7	ASSFSGVTYEQY
TRBV7-9	TRBJ2-5	ASSLGQGQETQY
TRBV4-1	TRBJ2-1	ASSPTGYNEQF
TRBV7-8	TRBJ1-1	ASSLEWDGTEAF
TRBV7-9	TRBJ2-6	ASSREGVAISGANVLT
TRBV4-1	TRBJ2-7	ASSPAAIGSASYEQY
TRBV7-8	TRBJ2-5	ASFGLAGGIETQY
TRBV27	TRBJ2-1	ASSILAGVVEQF
TRBV7-9	TRBJ1-1	ASSLAISLPRTEAF
TRBV28	TRBJ2-7	ASSSVRGLASYEQY
TRBV6-5	TRBJ1-1	ASSSQGGYTEAF
TRBV7-9	TRBJ2-1	ASSPRSPNEQF
TRBV19	TRBJ1-1	ASSLWGGEAF
TRBV11-1	TRBJ2-3	ASSPDLDTQY
TRBV5-1	TRBJ2-7	ASRTGYEQY
TRBV6-4	TRBJ1-1	ASSDRGWDTEAF
TRBV14	TRBJ2-7	ASSQDGWGYEQY
TRBV19	TRBJ2-3	ASSIASGITDTQY
TRBV7-6	TRBJ2-1	ASSYGLAAYNEQF
TRBV9	TRBJ2-5	ASSVGEREPVEETQY
TRBV4-1	TRBJ1-1	ASSQYPQGTAPEAF
TRBV27	TRBJ1-2	ASSGRDKKPLANYGYT
TRBV6-6	TRBJ2-1	ASSLGSGLFNEQF
TRBV28	TRBJ2-5	ASSLDREEDQY
TRBV7-8	TRBJ2-5	ASSISGRETQY
TRBV5-4	TRBJ1-1	ASSLGQTKNTEAF
TRBV5-6	TRBJ1-4	ASSLGSNEKLF
TRBV27	TRBJ1-1	ASAQGGYTEAF
TRBV21-1	TRBJ2-7	ASSKAGQGCVSD
TRBV9	TRBJ1-2	ASSVAKGQGAAYGSYT
TRBV4-1	TRBJ2-2	ASSQGVGVSKTGELF
TRBV9	TRBJ1-4	ASSSTSGANVGEKLF
TRBV28	TRBJ2-5	ASSFTRGSGETQY
TRBV5-1	TRBJ2-5	ASSPGVWRTRETQY
TRBV5-1	TRBJ2-1	ASRRPGTTYNEQF
TRBV7-3	TRBJ2-5	ASSLNGPQETQY
TRBV9	TRBJ2-5	ASSVDRLAEETQY
TRBV19	TRBJ2-6	ASSIRDRFSGANVLT
TRBV5-1	TRBJ1-1	ASSLRQGNTEAF
TRBV5-1	TRBJ2-7	ASSSGQGAYEQY
TRBV4-1	TRBJ2-4	ASSPGALGNIQY
TRBV27	TRBJ2-5	ASSSFSGPAETQY
TRBV4-1	TRBJ2-2	ASSQARPGQRAPGELF
TRBV27	TRBJ1-1	ASSPGGSNTEAF
TRBV5-1	TRBJ1-1	ASSPGTLNTEAF
TRBV27	TRBJ2-7	ASSPSGYEQY
TRBV4-1	TRBJ2-1	ASSQVAGLATYNEQF
TRBV27	TRBJ2-7	ASSPLEGFEYEQY
TRBV6-5	TRBJ2-2	ASSTRGAGELF